Each of the 17 T cell receptor beta chains below was sequenced from the same sample in a study of radiotherapy plus CTLA-4 blockade in lung cancer (dated by TCRdb to between 2018 and 2020). Libraries came from the immunoSEQ multiplex PCR assay. In TCRdb, the immuneACCESS table is reduced to in-frame sequences with V and J assigned. These tables do not hold every clone; where another copy was compared, an unresolved V gene accounts for under half, and the others remain unexplained. This sample holds tens of thousands of clones; approximately 85% were observed only once. In total, the top ten clones hold roughly 4.9% of the sample. The material was peripheral blood, obtained from a patient treated with radiotherapy plus ipilimumab. The receptors here all came from a human donor with non-small cell lung cancer whose response to radiotherapy plus ipilimumab could not be evaluated.

This sequence joins TRBV7-2 and TRBJ2-1, with 8 bases aligning to TRBD2. Germline trimming cut 1 base from V and 3 bases from J; bases unmatched to any gene: 5. From germline, CDR1 is SGHTA and CDR2 FQGNSA. The CDR3 is 16 amino acids. The CDR3, as DNA: TGTGCCAGCAGCTTAGACGGCGGGGGGAACTACAATGAGCAGTTCTTC. Encoded protein: CASSLDGGGNYNEQFF.

This chain connects TRBV5-1 to TRBJ2-1; D call uncertain. Germline-derived CDR1 and CDR2 are SGHRS and YFSETQ. V dropped 0 bases and J dropped 10 bases, with 5 bases sitting between them. CDR3 size: 11 residues. CDR3 sequence: CASSLDREQFF. CDR3 nucleotides: TGCGCCAGCAGCTTGGACAGAGAGCAGTTCTTC.

V and J are TRBV28 and TRBJ2-1; 12 bases match TRBD2. Germline V CDR1 and CDR2: MDHEN, SYDVKM. The CDR3 is 19 amino acids. J was trimmed by 1 base and V by 5 bases; bases with no gene match: 12. This CDR3 is CASSEYRLAGAISYNEQFF. The CDR3 nucleotides are TGTGCCAGCAGTGAATATAGACTAGCGGGAGCTATATCCTACAATGAGCAGTTCTTC. The full variable domain, in which reference TRBV28 and TRBJ2-1 provide the parts outside the CDR3, is DVKVTQSSRYLVKRTGEKVFLECVQDMDHENMFWYRQDPGLGLRLIYFSYDVKMKEKGDIPEGYSVSREKKERFSLILESASTNQTSMYLCASSEYRLAGAISYNEQFFGPGTRLTVL.

This clone occurred a few times. J is TRBJ2-7 and V is TRBV2, with no clear D. In germline, CDR1 is SNHLY, CDR2 FYNNEI. V was trimmed by 5 bases and J by 3 bases, leaving 5 bases between them. There are 11 residues in the CDR3. CDR3 in amino acids: CASSPHYEQYF. The DNA of the CDR3 is TGTGCCAGCAGTCCCCACTACGAGCAGTACTTC.

As to this clone: Distinct nucleotide sequences in the sample also encode this CDR3. The gene calls are TRBV2 and TRBJ2-3; the D is unclear. V lost 3 bases, J lost 4 bases, and 14 bases lay in between. The CDR3 consists of 15 residues. Germline values: CDR1 SNHLY, CDR2 FYNNEI. As DNA, the CDR3 is TGTGCCAGCAGTGAGACGGGTGCGGCGGCAGATACGCAGTATTTT. Its translation: CASSETGAAADTQYF. The complete variable domain, with remaining parts taken from reference TRBV2 and TRBJ2-3, reads EPEVTQTPSHQVTQMGQEVILRCVPISNHLYFYWYRQILGQKVEFLVSFYNNEISEKSEIFDDQFSVERPDGSNFTLKIRSTKLEDSAMYFCASSETGAAADTQYFGPGTRLTVL.

The chain recombines TRBV10-3 with TRBJ1-5; no firm D call. The CDR3 has 14 residues. Trimming took off 6 bases at V and 5 bases at J, with 14 bases between the two ends. In germline, CDR1 is ENHRY, CDR2 SYGVKD. CDR3: CAISPNGRDQPQHF. Here the CDR3 DNA reads TGTGCCATCAGCCCGAACGGGCGGGATCAGCCCCAGCATTTT.

The rearrangement joins TRBV7-2 to TRBJ2-7; 11 bases are a match to TRBD2. V lost 4 bases and J lost 4; bases outside the gene matches: 12. This CDR3 is built from 17 residues. Germline V gene lookup returns CDR1 SGHTA and CDR2 FQGNSA. As DNA, the CDR3 is TGTGCCAGCAGCTCACCTCCTAGACTAGCGGGAACGTACGAGCAGTACTTC. Translation gives CASSSPPRLAGTYEQYF.

The CDR3 bases are TGTGCCAGCAGTTTCGGGTATACTGAAGCTTTCTTT. This encodes CASSFGYTEAFF. The rearrangement links TRBV28 to TRBJ1-1; D gene uncertain. This CDR3 has 12 amino acids. Trimming took off 3 bases at V and 5 bases at J, with 7 bases between the two ends. Germline assignment: CDR1 MDHEN and CDR2 SYDVKM.

The V and J genes are TRBV9 and TRBJ1-2; D is possibly TRBD1 (6 bases). The length of the CDR3 is 15 residues. The germline CDR1 and CDR2 sequences are SGDLS and YYNGEE. The V end was cut by 6 bases, the J end by 3 bases, with 18 bases between. The CDR3, as DNA: TGTGCCAGCAACCCCTTGGGGGGGCAGGACTATGGCTACACCTTC. Its translation is CASNPLGGQDYGYTF.

The chain uses TRBV27 and TRBJ2-5; D is possibly TRBD2 (6 bases). Germline V gene data show CDR1 as MNHEY and CDR2 as SMNVEV (reference sequence). The CDR3 runs 15 residues. Trimming cost V 8 bases and J 5 bases, with 21 bases left between them. The CDR3 region has the DNA TGTGCCAGCCCGCCCGGGCGGGAAGGGAGGGAGACCCAGTACTTC. It is translated as CASPPGREGRETQYF.

The chain has TRBV19 and TRBJ2-1, with D tentatively TRBD2 (5 bases). The length of the CDR3 is 14 residues. V gave up 3 bases and J gave up 8 bases, with 14 bases separating them. The germline V gene has CDR1 LNHDA and CDR2 SQIVND (reference sequence). In DNA form, the CDR3 reads TGTGCCAGTAGTATTTCCGCTAGCAACTATGAGCAGTTCTTC. Its protein product is CASSISASNYEQFF.

The chain joins TRBV9 to TRBJ2-1, with 9 bases fitting TRBD1. The CDR3 has 16 residues. The germline V gene has CDR1 SGDLS and CDR2 YYNGEE. With 2 bases clipped from V and 2 bases from J, the junction kept 5 bases outside the gene matches. For the CDR3, the DNA is TGTGCCAGCAGCGTCTCCGGGACAGGGCCCTACAATGAGCAGTTCTTC. This codes for CASSVSGTGPYNEQFF.

The chain couples TRBV4-3 to TRBJ2-4, with TRBD1 matching 11 bases. V dropped 1 base and J dropped 8; count of bases not matched to a gene: 13. From germline, CDR1 is LGHNA and CDR2 YSLEER. The length of the CDR3 is 18 residues. The CDR3 reads CASSQGHLGQGARDIQYF. The CDR3 DNA reads TGCGCCAGCAGCCAAGGGCACCTCGGACAGGGGGCGAGAGACATTCAGTACTTC.

V usage is TRBV11-2 and J usage is TRBJ2-7; no firm D call. This CDR3 is 12 amino acids long. V shed 5 bases and J shed 3 bases, with 8 bases lying between them. Germline V CDR1 and CDR2: SGHAT, FQNNGV. CDR3 in DNA: TGTGCCAGCAGCGTCAGGATCTACGAGCAGTACTTC. Encoded protein: CASSVRIYEQYF. Full variable domain (missing parts from reference TRBV11-2 and TRBJ2-7): EAGVAQSPRYKIIEKRQSVAFWCNPISGHATLYWYQQILGQGPKLLIQFQNNGVVDDSQLPKDRFSAERLKGVDSTLKIQPAKLEDSAVYLCASSVRIYEQYFGPGTRLTVT.

This clone was seen only once. The chain joins TRBV19 to TRBJ1-5; perhaps TRBD1 as D (5 bases). V gave up 0 bases and J gave up 6 bases, with 9 bases separating them. Germline assignment: CDR1 LNHDA and CDR2 SQIVND (reference sequence). This CDR3 spans 14 amino acids. The CDR3 protein is CASSIDRAPQPQHF. Written as DNA, the CDR3 is TGTGCCAGTAGTATAGACAGGGCCCCTCAGCCCCAGCATTTT.

The chain combines TRBV27 with TRBJ2-7; 10 nucleotides agree with TRBD1. The CDR3 runs to 16 residues. Germline values: CDR1 MNHEY, CDR2 SMNVEV (reference sequence). Trimming removed 11 bases from V and 2 bases from J; junction bases left unmatched: 15. The CDR3 nucleotides read TGTGCCGTCCCATCAGAAGACAGGGGGCAAACCTACGAGCAGTACTTC. The encoded protein is CAVPSEDRGQTYEQYF.

The rearrangement joins TRBV5-6 to TRBJ1-6, with 7 bases identical to TRBD1. This CDR3 has 13 residues. The V gene's germline CDR1 is SGHDT and CDR2 YYEEEE. The J segment lost 7 bases and the V segment lost 5 bases, leaving 3 bases of the junction unmatched. CDR3 nucleotide sequence: TGTGCCAGCAGGGTGACAGGGAATTCACCCCTCCACTTT. This sequence encodes CASRVTGNSPLHF.